This T cell receptor (beta chain) was recovered during a study of T cell repertoires in cytomegalovirus infection. In regard to this clonotype: Its matching antigen is unknown.

V lost 2 bases and J 1 base, leaving 16 bases between the germline ends. The CDR3 runs to 16 residues. Germline V gene data show CDR1 as DFQATT and CDR2 as SNEGSKA (reference sequence). TCRdb recomputed calls from the reads with MiXCR, one row per CDR3 protein. The sample holds hundreds of thousands of distinct CDR3 sequences, roughly 34% seen once. The sequence derives from a human donor in good health (CMV status not recorded). Some clones in this sample may be carry-over from other donors' samples. Sequencing was performed on cultured PBMCs, taken from culture after CMV antigen stimulation. This sequence joins TRBV20-1 and TRBJ2-3; D might be TRBD1 or TRBD2, each matching 5 bases. CDR3 nucleotide sequence: TGCAGTGCTAGACCTTCCATCGGGGCGCGCACAGATACGCAGTATTTT. Protein sequence: CSARPSIGARTDTQYF.